A selection of T cell receptor beta chains follows, all from one sample in a study of blood T cells in healthy people across ages. TCRdb reprocessed the 5' RACE reads via MiXCR and lists one record per CDR3 protein. The sample has approximately 800,000 distinct CDR3 sequences, over 45% seen once. Sequencing was performed on blood. These receptors were taken from a young man in good health. Each CDR3 is given with its conserved first and last residue. The order of the fields is D gene, J gene, V gene, clone size, CDR3 protein, CDR3 DNA. A D gene is named only where the DNA matches it firmly. Rows may omit the clone size; those that give it use once, few, many or a size class.

.,TRBJ2-5,TRBV24-1,few,CATSDTGTAARETQYF,TGTGCCACCAGTGATACAGGGACGGCGGCTCGGGAGACCCAGTACTTC
.,TRBJ2-1,TRBV5-1,once,CASSPDNRDEQFF,TGCGCCAGCAGCCCGGATAATAGGGATGAGCAGTTCTTC
TRBD2,TRBJ2-1,TRBV27,.,CASSFSRGGTNEQFF,TGTGCCAGCAGTTTTTCGCGCGGGGGTACCAATGAGCAGTTCTTC
.,TRBJ1-2,TRBV7-9,.,CASSLSERPNGYTF,TGTGCCAGCAGCTTAAGTGAGAGACCTAATGGCTACACCTTC
TRBD2,TRBJ2-4,TRBV20-1,.,CSARPVSGRARQYF,TGCAGTGCTAGGCCCGTTAGCGGGAGGGCTCGCCAGTACTTC
.,TRBJ2-5,TRBV12-3/TRBV12-4,.,CASSFPRQEGVTQYF,TGTGCCAGCAGTTTCCCAAGACAGGAAGGGGTGACCCAGTACTTC
.,TRBJ2-3,TRBV5-5,.,CASSLYQDQRDRDTQYF,TGTGCCAGCAGCTTGTATCAGGACCAACGAGATCGGGATACGCAGTATTTT
.,TRBJ1-1,TRBV7-8,.,CASSPAGWTEAFF,TGTGCCAGCAGTCCCGCGGGATGGACTGAAGCTTTCTTT
.,TRBJ1-5,TRBV29-1,few,CSVSEGGQPQHF,TGCAGCGTTTCAGAGGGGGGTCAGCCCCAGCATTTT
.,TRBJ2-1,TRBV6-1,.,CAGRGPYNEQFF,TGTGCCGGCAGGGGACCCTACAATGAGCAGTTCTTC
TRBD1,TRBJ1-2,TRBV29-1,.,CSVGTGGSNYGYTF,TGCAGCGTTGGAACAGGGGGCTCGAACTATGGCTACACCTTC
TRBD2,TRBJ2-1,TRBV11-2,.,CASSLGLAGATGKFF,TGTGCCAGCAGCTTAGGACTAGCGGGGGCCACCGGGAAGTTCTTC
.,TRBJ2-7,TRBV11-2,.,CASSLSRPSYEQYF,TGTGCCAGCAGCTTAAGTCGCCCCTCCTACGAGCAGTACTTC
.,TRBJ2-5,TRBV29-1,few,CSAQPGAPQETQYF,TGCAGCGCCCAACCCGGGGCCCCCCAAGAGACCCAGTACTTC
.,TRBJ1-5,TRBV10-3,.,CAIRGGRNQPQHF,TGTGCCATCAGGGGGGGGCGGAATCAGCCCCAGCATTTT
.,TRBJ2-4,TRBV2,.,CASSREDKNIQYF,TGTGCCAGCTCCAGGGAGGACAAAAACATTCAGTACTTC